The source of this T cell receptor (beta chain) is a study of tumor-infiltrating lymphocytes in primary liver carcinoma. Starting from around 0.45 ug of total RNA, TCR beta cDNA was produced with a primer in the constant region. Amplification in three nested multiplex PCR rounds with slightly modified ARM-PCR gave rise to TCR beta libraries. One entry per CDR3 protein results from TCRdb running MiXCR on the multiplex PCR reads. The sample has about 21,000 distinct CDR3 sequences, nearly 80% seen once; the top ten hold under 45%. Co-extraction of both nucleic acids (RNA and DNA) used about 19-33 mg of unsorted bulk tissue. The receptor was derived from a woman aged 25 to 45 with primary liver carcinoma and hepatitis B virus infection. The sample comprised liver tumor tissue from sampling region 1. Subset described: tumor region T1, superior pole.

The CDR3 region has the DNA TGTGCCAGCAGCCGACTATCGGGGGGGGCTTATGAGCAGTTCTTC. This encodes CASSRLSGGAYEQFF. The rearrangement uses TRBV11-3 and TRBJ2-1, with 8 bases fitting TRBD2. Germline values: CDR1 SGHNT, CDR2 YENEEA. V was pared by 5 bases and J by 8 bases, with 11 bases of the junction left unmatched. This CDR3 has 15 amino acids.